One sample yielded the 21 T cell receptor beta chains listed below, sequenced in a study of T cells after posttransplantation cyclophosphamide. TCRdb keeps only in-frame clones here, not all; method: immunoSEQ multiplex PCR. This repertoire holds more than 20,000 clones, and none appear only once. Sequencing used PBMCs. These receptors were obtained from a man aged 50 to 60 in good health, CMV-negative, and a related stem cell transplant donor.

The table lists this clone with many counts. J is TRBJ2-2 and V is TRBV2; a weak D match, TRBD1 (5 bases). Trimming took 6 bases from V and 5 from J, leaving 7 bases between them. The CDR3 consists of 12 residues. The germline V gene has CDR1 SNHLY and CDR2 FYNNEI. The CDR3 bases are TGTGCCAGCAGCAAGGGGACCGGGGAGCTGTTTTTT. This translates into CASSKGTGELFF.

In this sample, this clone turned up many times. The CDR3 bases are TGTGCCAGCAGCGTAGCACTAGCTACCTACGAGCAGTACTTC. Its protein product is CASSVALATYEQYF. The rearrangement uses TRBV9 and TRBJ2-7; perhaps TRBD2 as D (6 bases). Trimming stripped 0 bases from V and 2 bases from J, with 9 bases between. The CDR3 is 14 residues long. CDR1 is SGDLS and CDR2 is YYNGEE in the germline V gene. The full variable domain, completed using reference TRBV9 and TRBJ2-7, is DSGVTQTPKHLITATGQRVTLRCSPRSGDLSVYWYQQSLDQGLQFLIQYYNGEERAKGNILERFSAQQFPDLHSELNLSSLELGDSALYFCASSVALATYEQYFGPGTRLTVT.

This clone has a count of ten or more. This chain joins TRBV30 and TRBJ2-7; D not certain. Trimming left V 0 bases short and J 7 bases short, with 4 bases between. This CDR3 contains 10 residues. Germline values: CDR1 GTSNPN, CDR2 SVGIG (reference sequence). This chain's CDR3 is CAWSVIEQYF. CDR3 coding DNA: TGTGCCTGGAGTGTTATAGAGCAGTACTTC.

This clone was counted many times. The DNA of the CDR3 is TGTGCCAGCACCAAGCCTCAGGGACTAGCGCTATACAATGAGCAGTTCTTC. Protein: CASTKPQGLALYNEQFF. This chain connects TRBV13 to TRBJ2-1; 10 positions agree with TRBD2. Germline trimming cut 7 bases from V and 4 bases from J; bases unmatched to any gene: 13. The CDR3 runs to 17 residues. Germline CDR1 is PRHDT and CDR2 is FYEKMQ (reference sequence).

V and J are TRBV15 and TRBJ2-5, with D maybe TRBD2 (5 bases). This CDR3 is 16 amino acids long. Trimming removed 0 bases at V and 5 bases at J, with 16 bases between. CDR1 is LNHNV, CDR2 YYDKDF, per germline (reference sequence). The CDR3 DNA sequence: TGTGCCACCAGCAGAGAGTTCGGTCGGGGTTCGGAGACCCAGTACTTC. It codes for CATSREFGRGSETQYF.

This clone was observed at least ten times. This sequence joins TRBV6-5 and TRBJ1-3, with D hard to call. The germline V gene has CDR1 MNHEY and CDR2 SVGAGI. The CDR3 extends over 16 amino acids. Trimming stripped 3 bases from V and 4 bases from J, with 16 bases between. CDR3 protein: CASSYQIPGSGNTIYF. The CDR3 DNA reads as TGTGCCAGCAGTTATCAGATTCCGGGTTCAGGAAACACCATATATTTT.

This clone was seen ten or more times. Relative to the germline gene, one junction end is altered; a read error may explain this. The V call is TRBV14, the J call TRBJ2-4; 9 nucleotides match TRBD2. This CDR3 is 14 amino acids long. Germline loops: CDR1 SGHDN, CDR2 FVKESK. CDR3 loop: CASSQGLAGKDQYF. CDR3 coding DNA: TGTGCCAGCAGTCAAGGGCTAGCGGGAAAAGATCAGTACTTC.

This clone was found many times. The chain has TRBV5-1 and TRBJ2-5, with D maybe TRBD2 (5 bases). Per germline, CDR1 SGHRS and CDR2 YFSETQ. The CDR3 length is 14 residues. V dropped 0 bases and J dropped 4 bases, with 10 bases sitting between them. CDR3 bases: TGCGCCAGCAGCTTGGCCCGACGGGGAGAGACCCAGTACTTC. It yields the protein CASSLARRGETQYF.

This clone was seen many times. The chain carries TRBV5-6 and TRBJ2-2; the match to TRBD1 covers 8 bases. The CDR3 totals 14 residues. The germline V gene encodes CDR1 SGHDT and CDR2 YYEEEE. Unmatched junction bases numbered 3, after V lost 2 bases and J lost 6 bases. The CDR3 region has the DNA TGTGCCAGCAGCTTCGGACAGGGTTCCGGGGAGCTGTTTTTT. Encoded protein: CASSFGQGSGELFF.

This clone has at least ten counts. This chain connects TRBV30 to TRBJ2-7, with TRBD1 matching 10 bases. The CDR3 sequence is 14 residues long. V was pared by 2 bases and J by 6 bases, with 7 bases of the junction left unmatched. Per germline, CDR1 GTSNPN and CDR2 SVGIG (reference sequence). The CDR3 sequence: CAWSSYGQGVEQYF. The CDR3 region has the DNA TGTGCCTGGAGTTCTTACGGACAGGGGGTCGAGCAGTACTTC.

This clone was observed many times. This CDR3 is CASSEVSGSSYEQYF. The CDR3 DNA reads TGTGCCAGCAGTGAAGTCAGCGGGAGCTCCTACGAGCAGTACTTC. The chain couples TRBV6-1 to TRBJ2-7, with 8 bases lining up with TRBD2. The CDR3 length is 15 residues. With V trimmed by 1 base and J by 0 bases, 2 bases remained unmatched. CDR1 is MNHNS, CDR2 SASEGT, per germline.

This clone came up many times. The chain links TRBV30 to TRBJ2-7; TRBD1 is a possible D gene (6 bases). This CDR3 spans 17 amino acids. CDR1 and CDR2 from the germline V gene are GTSNPN and SVGIG (reference sequence). Deletions cut 2 bases from V and 4 bases from J, with 24 bases between. The CDR3 DNA reads as TGTGCCTGGAGTCCTCCGTTTTGGGCAGGGGAGAGTTACGAGCAGTACTTC. This encodes CAWSPPFWAGESYEQYF.

This clone was seen at least ten times. The chain has TRBV10-1 and TRBJ2-3; D is possibly TRBD1 (5 bases). Germline loops: CDR1 WNHNN, CDR2 SYGVQD (reference sequence). The CDR3 is 13 amino acids. Trimming took 0 bases from V and 5 from J, leaving 6 bases between them. The CDR3, as DNA: TGCGCCAGCAGTGAGTCGGACATAGATACGCAGTATTTT. As protein: CASSESDIDTQYF.

This clone was counted ten times or more. V gene TRBV5-1 combines with J gene TRBJ1-1; 7 bases are a match to TRBD1. The CDR3 has 13 residues. In germline, CDR1 is SGHRS, CDR2 YFSETQ. The V gene end was trimmed by 4 bases and the J gene end by 3 bases; junction bases not matched to a gene: 3. CDR3: CASSHRGDTEAFF. The CDR3 DNA is TGCGCCAGCAGCCACAGGGGCGACACTGAAGCTTTCTTT.

V is TRBV27 and J is TRBJ2-7; 8 bases are a match to TRBD1. This CDR3 is 12 amino acids long. Germline CDR1 is MNHEY and CDR2 is SMNVEV (reference sequence). The V gene end was trimmed by 7 bases and the J gene end by 6 bases; junction bases not matched to a gene: 5. In DNA, the CDR3 is TGTGCCAGCACCACAGGGGGAGGCGAGCAGTACTTC. It is translated as CASTTGGGEQYF.

This clone was recorded many times. The rearrangement joins TRBV27 to TRBJ2-1; 8 bases agree with TRBD2. Looked up from germline, CDR1 is MNHEY and CDR2 is SMNVEV (reference sequence). The ends lost 4 bases at V and 4 bases at J; junction bases unmatched: 15. The CDR3 contains 18 residues. The CDR3 DNA is TGTGCCAGCAGTTCAAGCCCGCAAGCGGGGGTACCTTACAATGAGCAGTTCTTC. Translating gives CASSSSPQAGVPYNEQFF.

There are many counts of this clone. CDR3 sequence reads: CASNSRTDTQYF. CDR3 coding DNA: TGTGCCAGCAACTCCAGGACAGATACGCAGTATTTT. The V gene is TRBV2, the J gene TRBJ2-3; D is uncertain. Trimming took off 7 bases at V and 3 bases at J, with 8 bases between the two ends. The length of the CDR3 is 12 residues. CDR1 and CDR2 (germline): SNHLY, FYNNEI.

This clone was recorded many times. The chain links TRBV5-1 to TRBJ2-1; TRBD2 might be the D (6 bases). Trimming removed 4 bases from V and 6 bases from J, with 20 bases in between. The germline V gene encodes CDR1 SGHRS and CDR2 YFSETQ. The CDR3 covers 16 residues. The CDR3 DNA reads as TGCGCCAGCAGCCCCCTGGCGGGGCCCCTAGGCAATGAGCAGTTCTTC. Its protein is CASSPLAGPLGNEQFF. Full variable domain (rest looked up from reference TRBV5-1 and TRBJ2-1): KAGVTQTPRYLIKTRGQQVTLSCSPISGHRSVSWYQQTPGQGLQFLFEYFSETQRNKGNFPGRFSGRQFSNSRSEMNVSTLELGDSALYLCASSPLAGPLGNEQFFGPGTRLTVL.

Many counts were recorded for this clone. The chain couples TRBV6-5 to TRBJ2-7; weak D call: TRBD1 (6 bases). Trimming took 5 bases from V and 4 from J, leaving 18 bases between them. The CDR3 consists of 15 residues. Germline values: CDR1 MNHEY, CDR2 SVGAGI. In nucleotides, the CDR3 is TGTGCCAGCAGTCCCACTTCCGGGACATTTTACGAGCAGTACTTC. As protein: CASSPTSGTFYEQYF.

This clone was counted many times. This sequence joins TRBV2 and TRBJ2-1, with no clear D. This CDR3 has 14 residues. Trimming removed 3 bases from V and 3 bases from J, with 9 bases in between. CDR1 and CDR2 (germline): SNHLY, FYNNEI. The CDR3 loop is CASSESSGYNEQFF. CDR3 nucleotides: TGTGCCAGCAGTGAGAGTTCGGGCTACAATGAGCAGTTCTTC. The full variable domain, its missing parts supplied by reference TRBV2 and TRBJ2-1, is EPEVTQTPSHQVTQMGQEVILRCVPISNHLYFYWYRQILGQKVEFLVSFYNNEISEKSEIFDDQFSVERPDGSNFTLKIRSTKLEDSAMYFCASSESSGYNEQFFGPGTRLTVL.

This clone was seen repeatedly, ten times or more. The V gene is TRBV12-5, the J gene TRBJ2-2; 11 bases are a match to TRBD1. CDR3 length: 15 amino acids. Germline CDR1 is LGHNT and CDR2 is FRNRAP. With 5 bases clipped from V and 6 bases from J, the junction kept 5 bases outside the gene matches. DNA for the CDR3: TGTGCTAGTGGTACCGGACAGGGGGCAGCCGGGGAGCTGTTTTTT. It translates to CASGTGQGAAGELFF.